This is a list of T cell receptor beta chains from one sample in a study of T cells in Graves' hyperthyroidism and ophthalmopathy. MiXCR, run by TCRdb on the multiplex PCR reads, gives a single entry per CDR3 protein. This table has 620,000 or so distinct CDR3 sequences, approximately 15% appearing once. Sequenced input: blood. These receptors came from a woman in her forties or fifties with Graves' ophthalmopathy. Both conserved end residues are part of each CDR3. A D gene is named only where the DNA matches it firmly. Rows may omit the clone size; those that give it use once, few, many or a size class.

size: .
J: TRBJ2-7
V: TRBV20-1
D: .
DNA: TGCAGTGCTTCCCCCCCCACGGGCTACGAGCAGTACTTC
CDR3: CSASPPTGYEQYF

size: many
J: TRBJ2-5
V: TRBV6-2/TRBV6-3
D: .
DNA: TGTGCCAGCAGTATGACAGGTGAAGGGACCCAGTACTTC
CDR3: CASSMTGEGTQYF

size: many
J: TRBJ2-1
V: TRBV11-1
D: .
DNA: TGTGCCAGCAGCTTAGGTAGTAGCGGATATTACAATGAGCAGTTCTTC
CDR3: CASSLGSSGYYNEQFF

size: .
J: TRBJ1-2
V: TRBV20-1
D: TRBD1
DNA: TGCAGTGCTAGAGATCCGGGACAGGGTGCCTATGGCTACACCTTC
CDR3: CSARDPGQGAYGYTF

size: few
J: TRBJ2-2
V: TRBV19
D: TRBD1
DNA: TGTGCCAGTAGTAAGGACAGGGGCGGGACCGGGGAGCTGTTTTTT
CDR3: CASSKDRGGTGELFF

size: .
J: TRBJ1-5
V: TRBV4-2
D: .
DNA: TGTGCCAGCAGCCAGGGGACGGGCAACAATCAGCCCCAGCATTTT
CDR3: CASSQGTGNNQPQHF

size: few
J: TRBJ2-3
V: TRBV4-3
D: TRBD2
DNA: TGCGCCAGCAGCCAAGCGCGGGAGTGGTTAGATACGCAGTATTTT
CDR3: CASSQAREWLDTQYF

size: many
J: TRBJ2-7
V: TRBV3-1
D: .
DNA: TGTGCCAGCAGCCAAGCAAAATACGAGCAGTACTTC
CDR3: CASSQAKYEQYF

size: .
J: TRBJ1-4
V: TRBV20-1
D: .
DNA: TGCAGTGCGGAGGACGGCTTCAACAATGAAAAACTGTTTTTT
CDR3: CSAEDGFNNEKLFF

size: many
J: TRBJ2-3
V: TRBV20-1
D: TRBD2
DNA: TGCAGTGCTAGTGCTTTAGGGGCTAGCGGAGCTAGCACAGATACGCAGTATTTT
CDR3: CSASALGASGASTDTQYF